Sequencing of this T cell receptor (beta chain) was carried out in a study of T cell responses to AZD1222 COVID-19 vaccine. TCRdb keeps only in-frame clones here, not all; method: immunoSEQ multiplex PCR. The data hold roughly 87,000 clones, with around nine tenths observed a single time. Germline V gives CDR1 MNHNY, CDR2 SVGAGI (reference sequence). The CDR3 runs to 14 residues. Between the trimmed V and J ends, which lost 6 bases and 0 bases, there was a span of 9 bases. Concerning this clone itself: The target antigen is unknown.

Study-wide results and caveats: Spike-specific TCR breadth and depth were elevated following two AZD1222 doses. Unmutated variant regions are reportedly the target of nearly half of TCRs that are spike-specific. It should be noted that donors were predominantly white British and more often female, and clonal diversity was possibly underestimated.

The chain has TRBV6-6 and TRBJ2-4; TRBD1 is a possible D gene (5 bases). The TCR comes from an adult who received the AZD1222 COVID-19 vaccine. The sample in question was peripheral blood, obtained 28 days after the second AZD1222 dose. In DNA, the CDR3 is TGTGCCAGCAGCCACCAGGGAGCCAAAAACATTCAGTACTTC. Protein product: CASSHQGAKNIQYF.